This is a list of T cell receptor beta chains from one sample in a study of cytomegalovirus exposure and HLA in healthy donors. Sequencing used immunoSEQ multiplex PCR; TCRdb keeps in-frame clones, though not all of them. This table has 95,000 to 150,000 clones, around 78% appearing once. Material: PBMCs. These receptors were taken from a man in his forties or fifties in good health and CMV-seronegative. CDR3s leave out the opening cysteine and the closing phenylalanine or tryptophan.

v_gene: TRBV19; CDR3aa: ASHVGGVNTEAF
v_gene: TRBV4-1; CDR3aa: ASSQPGQGSGYT
v_gene: TRBV18; CDR3aa: ASSTLAGYNYEQY
v_gene: TRBV27; CDR3aa: ASSLAGRYEQY
v_gene: TRBV7-9; CDR3aa: ASSPTTGTGDGYT
v_gene: TRBV4-1; CDR3aa: ASSQGLAGGYEQY
v_gene: TRBV7-9; CDR3aa: ASSPWTVYTEAF
v_gene: TRBV10-3; CDR3aa: AITDSYEQY
v_gene: TRBV7-2; CDR3aa: ASSLFGQGNTEAF
v_gene: TRBV28; CDR3aa: ASSRGFYEQY
v_gene: TRBV5-1; CDR3aa: ASSLKVGDRGEAF
v_gene: TRBV2; CDR3aa: ASSEGRISGANVLT
v_gene: TRBV2; CDR3aa: ANRDRQF
v_gene: TRBV4-3; CDR3aa: ASSRTKISGQLNTEAF
v_gene: TRBV6-1; CDR3aa: ASSEAWQVPYNEQF
v_gene: TRBV5-1; CDR3aa: ASRTSGGMETQY